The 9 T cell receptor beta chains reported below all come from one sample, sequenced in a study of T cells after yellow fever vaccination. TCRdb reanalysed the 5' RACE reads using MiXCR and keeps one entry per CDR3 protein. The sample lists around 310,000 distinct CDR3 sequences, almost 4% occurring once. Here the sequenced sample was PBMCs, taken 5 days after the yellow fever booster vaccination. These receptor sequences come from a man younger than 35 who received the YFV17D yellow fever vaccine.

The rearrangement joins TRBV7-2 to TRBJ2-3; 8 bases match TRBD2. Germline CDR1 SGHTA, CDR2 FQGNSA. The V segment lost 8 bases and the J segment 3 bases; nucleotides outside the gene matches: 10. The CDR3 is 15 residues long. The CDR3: CASRRAGGRTDTQYF. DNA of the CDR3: TGTGCCAGCCGACGGGCGGGGGGTCGTACAGATACGCAGTATTTT.

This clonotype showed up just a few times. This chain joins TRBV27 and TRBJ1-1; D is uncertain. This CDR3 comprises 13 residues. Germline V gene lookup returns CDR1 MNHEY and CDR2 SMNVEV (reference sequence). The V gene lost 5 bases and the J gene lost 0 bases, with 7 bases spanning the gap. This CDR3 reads CASSTSVNTEAFF. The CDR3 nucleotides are TGTGCCAGCAGTACTAGTGTGAACACTGAAGCTTTCTTT.

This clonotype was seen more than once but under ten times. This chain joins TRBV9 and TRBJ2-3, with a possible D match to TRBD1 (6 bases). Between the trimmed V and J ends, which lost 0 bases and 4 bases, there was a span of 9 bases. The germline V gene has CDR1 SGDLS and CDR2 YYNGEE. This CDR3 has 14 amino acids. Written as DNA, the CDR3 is TGTGCCAGCAGCGTAGATGAGGGGGCAGATACGCAGTATTTT. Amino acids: CASSVDEGADTQYF.

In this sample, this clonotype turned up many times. DNA for the CDR3: TGTGCCAGCAGCTACGACAGGTCCTACGAGCAGTACTTC. It yields the protein CASSYDRSYEQYF. J is TRBJ2-7 and V is TRBV11-2; D may be TRBD1 (6 bases). This CDR3 is built from 13 residues. Germline V gives CDR1 SGHAT, CDR2 FQNNGV. V was clipped by 4 bases and J by 1 base, with 8 bases between them.

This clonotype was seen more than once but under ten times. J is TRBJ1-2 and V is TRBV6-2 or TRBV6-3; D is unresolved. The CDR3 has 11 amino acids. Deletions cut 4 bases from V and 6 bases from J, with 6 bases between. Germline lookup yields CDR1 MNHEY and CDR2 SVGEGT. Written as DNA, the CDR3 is TGTGCCAGCAGTTGGGAAGATGGCTACACCTTC. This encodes CASSWEDGYTF.

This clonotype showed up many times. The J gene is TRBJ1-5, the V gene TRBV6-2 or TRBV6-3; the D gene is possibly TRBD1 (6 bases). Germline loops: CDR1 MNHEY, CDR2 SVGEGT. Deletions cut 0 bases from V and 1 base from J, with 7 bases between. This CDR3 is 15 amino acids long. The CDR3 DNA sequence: TGTGCCAGCAGTTACTCTGGGGGCAGCAATCAGCCCCAGCATTTT. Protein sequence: CASSYSGGSNQPQHF.

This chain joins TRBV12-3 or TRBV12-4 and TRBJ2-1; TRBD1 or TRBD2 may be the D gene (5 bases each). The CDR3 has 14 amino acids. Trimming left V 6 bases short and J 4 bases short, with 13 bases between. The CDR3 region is CASRRGRGYNEQFF. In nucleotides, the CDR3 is TGTGCCAGCAGACGGGGACGAGGATACAATGAGCAGTTCTTC.

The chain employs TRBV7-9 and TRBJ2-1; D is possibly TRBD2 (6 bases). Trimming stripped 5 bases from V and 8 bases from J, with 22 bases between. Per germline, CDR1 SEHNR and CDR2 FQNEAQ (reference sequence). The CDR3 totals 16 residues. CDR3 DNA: TGTGCCAGCAGCACCGCTTCGGGGGACCCATACCATGAGCAGTTCTTC. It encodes CASSTASGDPYHEQFF.

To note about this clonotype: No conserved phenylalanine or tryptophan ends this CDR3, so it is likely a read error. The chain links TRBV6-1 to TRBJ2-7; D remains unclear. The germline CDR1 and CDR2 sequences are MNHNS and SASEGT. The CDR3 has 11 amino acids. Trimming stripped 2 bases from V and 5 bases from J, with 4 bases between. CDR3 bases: TGTGCCAGCAGTGAACCAGACGAGCAGTACGCC. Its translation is CASSEPDEQYA.